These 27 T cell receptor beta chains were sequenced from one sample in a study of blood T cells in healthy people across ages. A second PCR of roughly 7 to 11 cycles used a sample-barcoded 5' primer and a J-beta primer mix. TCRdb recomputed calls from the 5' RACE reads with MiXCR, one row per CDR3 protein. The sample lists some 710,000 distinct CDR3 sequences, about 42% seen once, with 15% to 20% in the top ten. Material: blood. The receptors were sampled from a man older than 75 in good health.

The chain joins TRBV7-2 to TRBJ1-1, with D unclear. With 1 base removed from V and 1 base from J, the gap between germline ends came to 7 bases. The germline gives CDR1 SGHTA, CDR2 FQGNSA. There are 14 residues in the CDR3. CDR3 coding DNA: TGTGCCAGCAGCTTAGACAGAAGGAACACTGAAGCTTTCTTT. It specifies CASSLDRRNTEAFF.

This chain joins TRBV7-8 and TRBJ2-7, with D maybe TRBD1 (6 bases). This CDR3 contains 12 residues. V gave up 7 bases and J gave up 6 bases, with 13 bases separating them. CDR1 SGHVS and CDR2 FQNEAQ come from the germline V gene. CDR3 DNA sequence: TGTGCCAGCATCGGACAGAGCTCCGAGCAGTACTTC. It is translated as CASIGQSSEQYF.

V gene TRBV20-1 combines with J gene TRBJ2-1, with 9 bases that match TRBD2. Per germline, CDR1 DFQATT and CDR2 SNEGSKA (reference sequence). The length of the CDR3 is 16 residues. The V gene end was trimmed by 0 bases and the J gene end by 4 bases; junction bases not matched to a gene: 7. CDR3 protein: CSARDRAGGQYNEQFF. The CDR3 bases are TGCAGTGCTAGAGATCGAGCGGGAGGTCAGTACAATGAGCAGTTCTTC.

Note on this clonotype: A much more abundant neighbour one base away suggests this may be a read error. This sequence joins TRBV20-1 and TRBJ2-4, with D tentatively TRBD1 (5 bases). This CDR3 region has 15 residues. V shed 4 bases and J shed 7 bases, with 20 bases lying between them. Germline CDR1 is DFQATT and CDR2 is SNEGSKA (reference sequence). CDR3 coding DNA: TGCAGTGCTATCAGTAGCAACCCAAAGGGGAACATTCAGTACTTC. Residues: CSAISSNPKGNIQYF.

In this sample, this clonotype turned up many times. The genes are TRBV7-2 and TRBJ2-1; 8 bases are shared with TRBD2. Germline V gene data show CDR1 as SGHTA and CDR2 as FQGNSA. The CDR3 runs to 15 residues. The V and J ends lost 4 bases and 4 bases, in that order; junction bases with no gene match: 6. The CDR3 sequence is CASSYSSGTYNEQFF. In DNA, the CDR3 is TGTGCCAGCAGCTACAGTAGCGGGACTTACAATGAGCAGTTCTTC.

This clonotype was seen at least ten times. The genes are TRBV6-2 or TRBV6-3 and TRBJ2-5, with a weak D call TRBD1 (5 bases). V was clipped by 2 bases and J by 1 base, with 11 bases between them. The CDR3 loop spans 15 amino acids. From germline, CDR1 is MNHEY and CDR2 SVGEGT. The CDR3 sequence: CASSYRRARQETQYF. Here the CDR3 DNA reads TGTGCCAGCAGTTACCGCAGGGCCCGCCAAGAGACCCAGTACTTC.

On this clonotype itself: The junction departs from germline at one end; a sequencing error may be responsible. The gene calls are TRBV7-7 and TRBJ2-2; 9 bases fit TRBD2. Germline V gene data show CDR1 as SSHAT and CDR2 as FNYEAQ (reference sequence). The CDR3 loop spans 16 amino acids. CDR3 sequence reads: CASSSSSGTNTGELFF. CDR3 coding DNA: TGTGCTAGCAGCTCCTCTAGCGGGACGAACACCGGGGAGCTGTTTTTT.

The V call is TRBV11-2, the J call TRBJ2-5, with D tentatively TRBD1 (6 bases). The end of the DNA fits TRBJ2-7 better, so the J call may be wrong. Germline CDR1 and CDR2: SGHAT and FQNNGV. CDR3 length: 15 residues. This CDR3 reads CASNRGGTVPYEQYF. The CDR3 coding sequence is TGTGCCAGCAACCGAGGGGGAACCGTACCCTACGAGCAGTACTTC.

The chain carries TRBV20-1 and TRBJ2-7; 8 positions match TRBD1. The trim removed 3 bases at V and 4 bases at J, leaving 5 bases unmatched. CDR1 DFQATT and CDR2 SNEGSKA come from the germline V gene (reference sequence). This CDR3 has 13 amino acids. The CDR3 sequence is CSASTGTGYEQYF. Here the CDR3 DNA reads TGCAGTGCTAGCACCGGGACAGGATACGAGCAGTACTTC.

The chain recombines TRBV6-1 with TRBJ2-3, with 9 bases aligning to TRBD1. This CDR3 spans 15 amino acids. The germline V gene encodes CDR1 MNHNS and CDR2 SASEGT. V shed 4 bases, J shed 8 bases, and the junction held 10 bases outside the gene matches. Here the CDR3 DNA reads TGTGCCAGCAGTGCCCGGGACAGGGAGTTAGTTACGCAGTATTTT. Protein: CASSARDRELVTQYF.

The DNA of the CDR3 is TGTGCCAGCAGCTTAGATTGGGGAGGGCAGACCTATGGCTACACCTTC. Residues: CASSLDWGGQTYGYTF. This chain joins TRBV7-2 and TRBJ1-2; D is ambiguous. The V gene lost 1 base and the J gene lost 4 bases, with 16 bases spanning the gap. The CDR3 covers 16 residues. The germline gives CDR1 SGHTA, CDR2 FQGNSA.

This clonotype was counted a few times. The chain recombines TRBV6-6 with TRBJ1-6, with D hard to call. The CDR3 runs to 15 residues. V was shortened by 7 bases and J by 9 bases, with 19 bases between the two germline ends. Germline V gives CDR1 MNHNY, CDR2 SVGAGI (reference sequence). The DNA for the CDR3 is TGTGCCAGCACCCCAGAGATGGAGGGAGGTTCACCCCTCCACTTT. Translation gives CASTPEMEGGSPLHF.

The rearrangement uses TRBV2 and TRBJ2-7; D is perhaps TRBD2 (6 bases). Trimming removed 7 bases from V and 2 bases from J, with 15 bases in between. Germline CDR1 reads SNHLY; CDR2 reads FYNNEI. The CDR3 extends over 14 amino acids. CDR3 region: CASKKGTGTYEQYF. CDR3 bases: TGTGCCAGCAAGAAAGGGACTGGAACCTACGAGCAGTACTTC.

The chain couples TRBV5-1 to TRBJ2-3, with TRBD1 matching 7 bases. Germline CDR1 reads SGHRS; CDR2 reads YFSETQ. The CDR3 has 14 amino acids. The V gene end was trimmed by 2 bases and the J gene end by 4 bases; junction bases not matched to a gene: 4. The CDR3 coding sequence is TGCGCCAGCAGCTTACAGGGGATGGCAGATACGCAGTATTTT. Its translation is CASSLQGMADTQYF. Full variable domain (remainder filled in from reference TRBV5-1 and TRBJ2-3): KAGVTQTPRYLIKTRGQQVTLSCSPISGHRSVSWYQQTPGQGLQFLFEYFSETQRNKGNFPGRFSGRQFSNSRSEMNVSTLELGDSALYLCASSLQGMADTQYFGPGTRLTVL.

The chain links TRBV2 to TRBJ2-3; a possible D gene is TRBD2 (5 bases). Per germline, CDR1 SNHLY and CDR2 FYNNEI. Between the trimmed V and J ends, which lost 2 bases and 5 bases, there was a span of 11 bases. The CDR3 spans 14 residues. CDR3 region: CASSESPGLDTQYF. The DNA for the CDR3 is TGTGCCAGCAGTGAAAGTCCGGGGTTAGATACGCAGTATTTT.

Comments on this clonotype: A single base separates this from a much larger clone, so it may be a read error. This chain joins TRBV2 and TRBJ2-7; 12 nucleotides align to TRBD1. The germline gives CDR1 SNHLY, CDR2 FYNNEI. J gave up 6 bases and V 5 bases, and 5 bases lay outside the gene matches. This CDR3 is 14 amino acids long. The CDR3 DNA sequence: TGTGCCAGCAGTCGGGACAGGGGGCCCAGCGAGCAGTACTTC. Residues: CASSRDRGPSEQYF.

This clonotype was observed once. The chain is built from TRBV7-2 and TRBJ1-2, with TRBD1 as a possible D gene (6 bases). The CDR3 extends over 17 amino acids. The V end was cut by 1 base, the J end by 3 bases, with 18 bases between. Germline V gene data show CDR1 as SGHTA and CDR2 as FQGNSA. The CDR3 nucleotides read TGTGCCAGCAGCTTAGAACGGTACAGGGAGAGTGACTATGGCTACACCTTC. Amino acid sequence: CASSLERYRESDYGYTF.

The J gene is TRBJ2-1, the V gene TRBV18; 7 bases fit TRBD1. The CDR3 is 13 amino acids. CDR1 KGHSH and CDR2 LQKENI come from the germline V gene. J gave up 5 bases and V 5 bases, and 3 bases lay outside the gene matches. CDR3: CASSDDRDNEQFF. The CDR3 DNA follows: TGTGCCAGCTCAGACGACAGGGACAATGAGCAGTTCTTC.

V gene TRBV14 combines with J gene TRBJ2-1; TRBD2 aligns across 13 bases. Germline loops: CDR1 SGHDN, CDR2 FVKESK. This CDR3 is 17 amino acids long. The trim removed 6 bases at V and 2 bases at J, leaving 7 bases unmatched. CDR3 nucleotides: TGTGCCAGCAGTCAGACTAGCGGGAGGAATCCCTACAATGAGCAGTTCTTC. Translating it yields CASSQTSGRNPYNEQFF.

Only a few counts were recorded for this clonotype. Here the CDR3 reads CSAYDRNYGYTF. CDR3 sequence (DNA): TGCAGTGCCTACGACAGGAACTATGGCTACACCTTC. V is TRBV20-1 and J is TRBJ1-2; maybe TRBD1 (6 bases). V shed 6 bases and J shed 2 bases, with 10 bases lying between them. Germline V gene data show CDR1 as DFQATT and CDR2 as SNEGSKA (reference sequence). This CDR3 spans 12 amino acids.

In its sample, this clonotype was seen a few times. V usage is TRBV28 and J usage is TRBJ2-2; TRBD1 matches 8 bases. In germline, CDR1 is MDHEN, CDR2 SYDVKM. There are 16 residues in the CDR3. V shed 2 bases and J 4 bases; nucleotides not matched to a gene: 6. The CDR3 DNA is TGTGCCAGCAGTTTAGGGGGGACAGGCCTCACCGGGGAGCTGTTTTTT. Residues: CASSLGGTGLTGELFF.

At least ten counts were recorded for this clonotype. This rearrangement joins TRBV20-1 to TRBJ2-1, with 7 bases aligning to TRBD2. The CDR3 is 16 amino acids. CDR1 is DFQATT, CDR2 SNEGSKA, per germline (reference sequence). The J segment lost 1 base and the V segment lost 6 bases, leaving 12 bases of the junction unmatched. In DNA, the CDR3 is TGCAGTGCCCAACCAGCTAGCGGCGCATCCTACAATGAGCAGTTCTTC. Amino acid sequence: CSAQPASGASYNEQFF.

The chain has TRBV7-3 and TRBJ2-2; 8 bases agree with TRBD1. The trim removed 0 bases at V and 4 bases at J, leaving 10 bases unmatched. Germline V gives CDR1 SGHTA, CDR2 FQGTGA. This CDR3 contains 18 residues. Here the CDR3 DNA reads TGTGCCAGCAGCTTAACGAGGCCGGGGACAGGCAGCACCGGGGAGCTGTTTTTT. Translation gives CASSLTRPGTGSTGELFF.

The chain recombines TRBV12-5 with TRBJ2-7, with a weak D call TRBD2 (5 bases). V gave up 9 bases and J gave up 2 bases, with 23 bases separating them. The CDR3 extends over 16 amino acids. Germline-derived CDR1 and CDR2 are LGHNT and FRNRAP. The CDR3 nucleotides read TGTGCTAGGGACGGGAAGGGAAGATCCTCGCCCTACGAGCAGTACTTC. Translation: CARDGKGRSSPYEQYF. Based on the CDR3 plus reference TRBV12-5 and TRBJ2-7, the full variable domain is DARVTQTPRHKVTEMGQEVTMRCQPILGHNTVFWYRQTMMQGLELLAYFRNRAPLDDSGMPKDRFSAEMPDATLATLKIQPSEPRDSAVYFCARDGKGRSSPYEQYFGPGTRLTVT.

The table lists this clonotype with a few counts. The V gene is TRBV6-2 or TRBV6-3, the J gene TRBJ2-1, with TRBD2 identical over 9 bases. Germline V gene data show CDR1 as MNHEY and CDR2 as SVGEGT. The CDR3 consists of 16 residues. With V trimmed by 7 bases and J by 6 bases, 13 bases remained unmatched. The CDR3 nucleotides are TGTGCCAGCACTCTATCTCTAACTAGCGGGTTCAATGAGCAGTTCTTC. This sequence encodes CASTLSLTSGFNEQFF.

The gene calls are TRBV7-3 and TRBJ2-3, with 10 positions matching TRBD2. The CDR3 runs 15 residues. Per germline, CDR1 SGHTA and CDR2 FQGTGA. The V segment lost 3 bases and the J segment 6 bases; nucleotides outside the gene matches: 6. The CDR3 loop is CASSLNSGRMDTQYF. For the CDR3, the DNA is TGTGCCAGCAGCTTGAATAGCGGGAGGATGGATACGCAGTATTTT.

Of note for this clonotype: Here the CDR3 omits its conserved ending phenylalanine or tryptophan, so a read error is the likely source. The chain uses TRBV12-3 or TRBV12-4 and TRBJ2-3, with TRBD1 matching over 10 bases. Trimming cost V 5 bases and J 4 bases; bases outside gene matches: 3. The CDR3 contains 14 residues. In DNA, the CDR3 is TGTGCCAGCAGTCGCGGGACAGGGGCAGATACGCAGTATTCT. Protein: CASSRGTGADTQYS.